These 20 T cell receptor beta chains share one sample of origin, sequenced in a study of spatial heterogeneity in lung cancer (dated by TCRdb to the late 2010s). What the work shows at the level of the full study, not this receptor alone: The tumor nonsynonymous mutation count correlated with the number of expanded alpha and beta TCRs within the tumor.

Library generation was performed with 5' RACE. Sequencing instrument: NextSeq 500. TCRdb passed the public sequencing reads through fastp at Q25 and MiXCR, retaining productive beta sequences. Rows with one shared CDR3 protein collapse into an entry with the most common genes and DNA. This sample gives 17,000 or so distinct CDR3 sequences in total; 6% to 6.5% of them show up just once. Of the sample, 5.5% to 8% falls within the top ten clones. The label giving this sample's time point can be read as: sample taken at primary tumor resection. Their antigens remain unidentified. Material: lung tumor tissue, obtained at surgery. The receptors were sampled from a male donor with early-stage non-small cell lung cancer.

This clonotype was picked up many times. This beta chain is off target for a library built for alpha chains, so its abundance means little. The V call is TRBV30, the J call TRBJ2-2; TRBD2 agrees at 12 bases. Germline loops: CDR1 GTSNPN, CDR2 SVGIG (reference sequence). The CDR3 loop spans 15 amino acids. With V trimmed by 2 bases and J by 7 bases, 5 bases remained unmatched. The chain's CDR3 is CAWSRLAGDHGELFF. DNA of the CDR3: TGTGCCTGGAGTAGACTAGCGGGAGATCACGGGGAGCTGTTTTTT.

As to this clonotype: For a library built for alpha chains, this beta chain is a stray read; little rests on its size. This chain links TRBV5-4 with TRBJ1-1, with unresolved D. This CDR3 contains 13 residues. Germline V CDR1 and CDR2: SGHNT, YYREEE (reference sequence). V was clipped by 4 bases and J by 6 bases, with 13 bases between them. CDR3 in DNA: TGTGCCAGCAGCCCCCAGGAAGAACCTGAAGCTTTCTTT. Residues: CASSPQEEPEAFF.

This clonotype is medium-sized. This beta chain slipped into a library made for alpha chains as a stray read, so its size is not meaningful. The V call is TRBV7-2, the J call TRBJ1-6; D perhaps matches TRBD1 (6 bases). The V gene's germline CDR1 is SGHTA and CDR2 FQGNSA. Trimming pared 2 bases from V and 9 bases from J, leaving 11 bases between. The CDR3 contains 14 residues. The CDR3 region has the DNA TGTGCCAGCAGCTTACGGGGGGCGATTTCACCCCTCCACTTT. Protein product: CASSLRGAISPLHF. Based on the CDR3 plus reference TRBV7-2 and TRBJ1-6, the full variable domain is GAGVSQSPSNKVTEKGKDVELRCDPISGHTALYWYRQSLGQGLEFLIYFQGNSAPDKSGLPSDRFSAERTGGSVSTLTIQRTQQEDSAVYLCASSLRGAISPLHFGNGTRLTVT.

This clonotype was recorded many times. This beta chain represents an off-target read in a library built for alpha chains; its size is of limited meaning. This chain connects TRBV20-1 to TRBJ2-7; 11 bases line up with TRBD2. The V and J ends lost 6 bases and 2 bases, in that order; junction bases with no gene match: 9. Germline lookup yields CDR1 DFQATT and CDR2 SNEGSKA (reference sequence). The CDR3 runs to 15 residues. CDR3 in amino acids: CSAEETSGAAYEQYF. The CDR3 bases are TGCAGTGCCGAGGAGACTAGCGGGGCCGCCTACGAGCAGTACTTC.

This clonotype came up many times. The library was prepared for alpha chains; this beta chain is a stray read, so its frequency means little. This chain uses TRBV9 with TRBJ2-5, with 10 bases identical to TRBD1. Trimming removed 0 bases from V and 4 bases from J; junction bases left unmatched: 6. This CDR3 contains 16 residues. Germline-derived CDR1 and CDR2 are SGDLS and YYNGEE. The CDR3 DNA follows: TGTGCCAGCAGCGTAGGCCACGGGACAGGGGTAGAGACCCAGTACTTC. This encodes CASSVGHGTGVETQYF.

This clonotype appeared many times. For a library built for alpha chains, this beta chain is a stray read; little rests on its size. The V call is TRBV7-2, the J call TRBJ2-1; D is unclear. CDR3 size: 15 residues. The V gene's germline CDR1 is SGHTA and CDR2 FQGNSA. Trimming took 3 bases from V and 6 from J, leaving 15 bases between them. The CDR3 region is CASSLSGRSFNEQFF. In DNA, the CDR3 is TGTGCCAGCAGCTTGTCCGGACGAAGTTTCAATGAGCAGTTCTTC.

In its sample, this clonotype was seen many times. As an off-target read in a library built for alpha chains, this beta chain has a frequency of little significance. V is TRBV20-1 and J is TRBJ2-7; unclear D gene. The ends were cut back, 0 bases at V and 3 bases at J, with 6 bases in the middle. This CDR3 comprises 12 residues. Germline loops: CDR1 DFQATT, CDR2 SNEGSKA (reference sequence). In DNA form, the CDR3 reads TGCAGTGCTAGAGACCCGGACTACGAGCAGTACTTC. Amino acids: CSARDPDYEQYF.

At least ten counts were recorded for this clonotype. This beta chain is an off-target read within a library intended for alpha chains, so its frequency means little. The J gene is TRBJ1-6, the V gene TRBV7-9, with D unclear. The CDR3 covers 14 residues. Trimming left V 1 base short and J 7 bases short, with 8 bases between. From germline, CDR1 is SEHNR and CDR2 FQNEAQ (reference sequence). The CDR3 DNA follows: TGTGCCAGCAGCTTAGACAGCCAAAATTCACCCCTCCACTTT. This sequence encodes CASSLDSQNSPLHF.

Many counts were recorded for this clonotype. A library made for alpha chains picked up this beta chain off target, so its size means little. V gene TRBV7-2 combines with J gene TRBJ1-2; 7 nucleotides line up with TRBD1. This CDR3 contains 14 residues. With V trimmed by 4 bases and J by 8 bases, 10 bases remained unmatched. CDR1 and CDR2 from the germline V gene are SGHTA and FQGNSA. The CDR3 DNA follows: TGTGCCAGCAGCTCCGCAGGGGGTCCCGTAGGCTACACCTTC. Protein: CASSSAGGPVGYTF. The variable domain in full, with the rest retrieved from reference TRBV7-2 and TRBJ1-2, is GAGVSQSPSNKVTEKGKDVELRCDPISGHTALYWYRQSLGQGLEFLIYFQGNSAPDKSGLPSDRFSAERTGGSVSTLTIQRTQQEDSAVYLCASSSAGGPVGYTFGSGTRLTVV.

This clonotype was found many times. This beta chain is a stray read from a library made for alpha chains; its abundance is not meaningful. This chain uses TRBV11-2 with TRBJ2-1; D possibly uses TRBD1 or TRBD2 (5 bases each). This CDR3 contains 18 residues. The germline V and J ends were trimmed by 4 bases and 1 base, with 20 bases remaining between them. Germline CDR1 SGHAT, CDR2 FQNNGV. The CDR3: CASSSYTTGTRSYNEQFF. CDR3 DNA sequence: TGTGCCAGCAGCTCGTATACAACCGGGACCCGGTCCTACAATGAGCAGTTCTTC.

This clonotype appeared many times. The library was designed around alpha chains, so this beta chain is a stray read whose abundance carries little weight. The chain joins TRBV27 to TRBJ2-2; TRBD1 or TRBD2 may be the D gene (5 bases each). The CDR3 totals 16 residues. V was clipped by 3 bases and J by 4 bases, with 15 bases between them. Germline V gives CDR1 MNHEY, CDR2 SMNVEV (reference sequence). CDR3 protein: CASSLRETGGTGELFF. Here the CDR3 DNA reads TGTGCCAGCAGTTTGCGCGAGACTGGGGGCACCGGGGAGCTGTTTTTT.

In this sample, this clonotype turned up many times. The size of this beta chain means little, since it is a stray read in a library made for alpha chains. This sequence joins TRBV20-1 and TRBJ1-4; 12 bases map to TRBD1. The CDR3 totals 12 residues. The trim removed 6 bases at V and 8 bases at J, leaving 1 base unmatched. Germline V CDR1 and CDR2: DFQATT, SNEGSKA (reference sequence). CDR3 loop: CSAGTGGEKLFF. The CDR3 DNA follows: TGCAGTGCCGGGACAGGGGGCGAAAAACTGTTTTTT.

This clonotype came up many times. This beta chain turned up in a library designed for alpha chains; as an off-target read, its abundance says little. This chain uses TRBV19 with TRBJ2-7; D ambiguous. The CDR3 consists of 14 residues. Per germline, CDR1 LNHDA and CDR2 SQIVND (reference sequence). The ends were cut back, 5 bases at V and 2 bases at J, with 13 bases in the middle. The CDR3 sequence is CASSELERAYEQYF. The DNA for the CDR3 is TGTGCCAGTAGTGAGCTTGAAAGGGCCTACGAGCAGTACTTC.

This clonotype was detected ten times or more. Because the library targeted alpha chains, this beta chain is an off-target read whose size means little. The CDR3 here is CSARAAKASYEQYF. The CDR3 region has the DNA TGCAGTGCTCGGGCCGCTAAGGCCTCCTACGAGCAGTACTTC. This chain connects TRBV20-1 to TRBJ2-7; D ambiguous. There are 14 residues in the CDR3. The ends were cut back, 5 bases at V and 0 bases at J, with 14 bases in the middle. The V gene's germline CDR1 is DFQATT and CDR2 SNEGSKA (reference sequence).

In this sample, this clonotype turned up many times. Found in a library prepared for alpha chains, this beta chain is an off-target read, and its abundance has little meaning. The V and J genes are TRBV7-2 and TRBJ2-7; D is undetermined. Trimming shortened V by 4 bases and J by 3 bases, and 16 bases separated the two germline ends. The CDR3 is made up of 15 amino acids. Looked up from germline, CDR1 is SGHTA and CDR2 is FQGNSA. CDR3 region: CASSWGLGAVYEQYF. As DNA, the CDR3 is TGTGCCAGCAGCTGGGGTTTAGGTGCCGTCTACGAGCAGTACTTC. Complete variable domain (other parts from reference TRBV7-2 and TRBJ2-7): GAGVSQSPSNKVTEKGKDVELRCDPISGHTALYWYRQSLGQGLEFLIYFQGNSAPDKSGLPSDRFSAERTGGSVSTLTIQRTQQEDSAVYLCASSWGLGAVYEQYFGPGTRLTVT.

This clonotype showed up many times. Little can be read into the size of this beta chain, an off-target read in a library designed for alpha chains. This sequence joins TRBV5-5 and TRBJ2-3; 9 bases map to TRBD1. The CDR3 extends over 14 amino acids. J gave up 3 bases and V 2 bases, and 1 base lay outside the gene matches. CDR1 is SGHKS and CDR2 is YYEKEE in the germline V gene (reference sequence). The CDR3 DNA sequence: TGTGCCAGCAGCTTTGGGACAGGGACAGATACGCAGTATTTT. Residues: CASSFGTGTDTQYF. Full variable domain (remainder filled in from reference TRBV5-5 and TRBJ2-3): DAGVTQSPTHLIKTRGQQVTLRCSPISGHKSVSWYQQVLGQGPQFIFQYYEKEERGRGNFPDRFSARQFPNYSSELNVNALLLGDSALYLCASSFGTGTDTQYFGPGTRLTVL.

This clonotype was counted ten times or more. A library prepared for alpha chains yielded this beta chain as an off-target read; its size is of little meaning. The CDR3 reads CASSWGQSNEKLFF. CDR3 in DNA: TGTGCCAGCAGTTGGGGACAGTCTAATGAAAAACTGTTTTTT. The genes are TRBV6-5 and TRBJ1-4, with TRBD1 identical over 7 bases. Trimming at V came to 4 bases and at J to 3 bases, leaving 2 bases not matched to a gene. Germline-derived CDR1 and CDR2 are MNHEY and SVGAGI. The CDR3 totals 14 residues.

This clonotype was detected only a few times. This beta chain appears as a stray read in a library generated for alpha chains; its size is not informative. V usage is TRBV5-1 and J usage is TRBJ2-7; 7 bases line up with TRBD1. Germline CDR1 and CDR2: SGHRS and YFSETQ. This CDR3 is 16 amino acids long. V lost 4 bases, J lost 4 bases, and 14 bases stayed unmatched. For the CDR3, the DNA is TGCGCCAGCAGCCCTGGCCCCCGACAGGGCACTTACGAGCAGTACTTC. Protein: CASSPGPRQGTYEQYF.

The table lists this clonotype with many counts. Since the library was made to target alpha chains, this beta chain is a stray read and its abundance is not meaningful. This sequence joins TRBV10-3 and TRBJ2-1; D gene uncertain. This CDR3 is built from 14 residues. Germline CDR1 reads ENHRY; CDR2 reads SYGVKD. The ends were cut back, 5 bases at V and 7 bases at J, with 15 bases in the middle. The CDR3 region has the DNA TGTGCCATCAGTCAGACTGTCATAGGAAATGAGCAGTTCTTC. This encodes CAISQTVIGNEQFF.

This clonotype was seen many times. Found in a library prepared for alpha chains, this beta chain is an off-target read, and its abundance has little meaning. V and J are TRBV6-2 or TRBV6-3 and TRBJ2-7; a possible D gene is TRBD1 (6 bases). The CDR3 loop spans 14 amino acids. The V end was cut by 0 bases, the J end by 6 bases, with 12 bases between. Germline V gives CDR1 MNHEY, CDR2 SVGEGT. DNA for the CDR3: TGTGCCAGCAGTTACTCACACCAGGGGTTCGAGCAGTACTTC. It encodes CASSYSHQGFEQYF.